These 32 T cell receptor beta chains came from one sample sequenced in a study of blood T cells in healthy people across ages. Together with a sample-barcoded 5' primer, a J-beta primer mix was included in a second PCR lasting roughly 6 to 12 cycles. TCRdb ran MiXCR on the 5' RACE reads and lists one entry per CDR3 protein. The sample lists more than 900,000 distinct CDR3 sequences, about 29% occurring once. This sample was also put to use in a study of T cells of mothers and their children.

The sequenced sample consisted of blood. These receptors originate from a woman in her thirties or forties in good health.

This clonotype was picked up one time. The rearrangement uses TRBV20-1 and TRBJ1-2, with a possible D match to TRBD1 (5 bases). The CDR3 contains 15 residues. Trimming took off 5 bases at V and 6 bases at J, with 22 bases between the two ends. Germline CDR1 reads DFQATT; CDR2 reads SNEGSKA (reference sequence). CDR3 in amino acids: CSAPKIGGRGDGYTF. CDR3 sequence (DNA): TGCAGTGCTCCGAAAATTGGGGGGAGAGGGGATGGCTACACCTTC.

This chain connects TRBV4-1 to TRBJ1-1, with TRBD1 matching over 7 bases. V gave up 5 bases and J gave up 0 bases; unmatched junction bases: 9. CDR1 and CDR2 from the germline V gene are MGHRA and YSYEKL. The CDR3 contains 16 residues. Here the CDR3 DNA reads TGCGCCAGCAGCGGCCCCGGGACAGCTATGAACACTGAAGCTTTCTTT. Translation: CASSGPGTAMNTEAFF.

V usage is TRBV12-3 or TRBV12-4 and J usage is TRBJ1-3; the D gene is possibly TRBD1 (5 bases). Trimming stripped 6 bases from V and 4 bases from J, with 19 bases between. This CDR3 spans 16 amino acids. CDR3 residues: CASRGRVAGMGNTIYF. The CDR3 DNA reads TGTGCCAGCAGGGGCCGGGTGGCAGGGATGGGAAACACCATATATTTT.

At least ten counts were recorded for this clonotype. The chain links TRBV20-1 to TRBJ2-3; 7 positions match TRBD2. Germline CDR1 DFQATT, CDR2 SNEGSKA (reference sequence). This CDR3 region has 14 residues. J gave up 3 bases and V 1 base, and 4 bases lay outside the gene matches. The CDR3 loop is CSARGLAVTDTQYF. CDR3 sequence (DNA): TGCAGTGCTAGAGGCCTAGCGGTTACAGATACGCAGTATTTT.

Turning to this clonotype: Its ends do not fully match the called genes, so a read error is possible. The DNA of the CDR3 is TGCGCCAGCGGCGACAGGACAGGGGGCTACGAGCAGTACTTT. Protein product: CASGDRTGGYEQYF. The chain is built from TRBV5-1 and TRBJ2-7; 11 positions match TRBD1. The CDR3 is made up of 14 amino acids. CDR1 and CDR2 from the germline V gene are SGHRS and YFSETQ.

CDR3 nucleotide sequence: TGTGCCAGCAGTTACCTAGGGACCGGGGAGCTGTTTTTT. Its translation: CASSYLGTGELFF. The chain links TRBV6-5 to TRBJ2-2; D gene unclear. Trimming cost V 2 bases and J 5 bases, with 6 bases left between them. Germline assignment: CDR1 MNHEY and CDR2 SVGAGI. This CDR3 comprises 13 residues.

The rearrangement uses TRBV5-1 and TRBJ2-1; D perhaps matches TRBD2 (5 bases). CDR3 size: 15 residues. V was cut by 1 base and J by 2 bases, with 10 bases left in between. The germline gives CDR1 SGHRS, CDR2 YFSETQ. This chain's CDR3 is CASSLLARAYNEQFF. In DNA form, the CDR3 reads TGCGCCAGCAGCTTGCTAGCTCGAGCCTACAATGAGCAGTTCTTC.

This sequence joins TRBV4-2 and TRBJ1-6; TRBD1 matches at 7 bases. CDR1 is LGHNA and CDR2 is YNFKEQ in the germline V gene. CDR3 length: 17 amino acids. The junction had 2 bases not matched to a gene; V was cut back by 0 bases and J by 0 bases. The CDR3 loop reads CASSQDGTASYNSPLHF. Here the CDR3 DNA reads TGTGCCAGCAGCCAAGATGGGACAGCCTCCTATAATTCACCCCTCCACTTT.

The rearrangement links TRBV7-9 to TRBJ1-1; no reliable D call. Trimming removed 3 bases from V and 2 bases from J, with 10 bases in between. The CDR3 spans 14 residues. Germline loops: CDR1 SEHNR, CDR2 FQNEAQ (reference sequence). The CDR3 DNA reads as TGTGCCAGCAGCTTGGACCGGATTAACACTGAAGCTTTCTTT. Protein sequence: CASSLDRINTEAFF.

CDR3 DNA sequence: TGCGCCAGCTATCGAAGCGGGGGGTCCTACAATGAGCAGTTCTTC. Translation: CASYRSGGSYNEQFF. The chain links TRBV5-1 to TRBJ2-1, with TRBD2 matching over 9 bases. Germline V gives CDR1 SGHRS, CDR2 YFSETQ. There are 15 residues in the CDR3. Trimming took 7 bases from V and 1 from J; bases not matched to a gene: 6.

The chain carries TRBV28 and TRBJ2-7, with D possibly TRBD2 on 7 matching bases. Germline V gene sequence: CDR1 MDHEN, CDR2 SYDVKM. CDR3 length: 13 amino acids. V lost 6 bases and J 8 bases, leaving 17 bases between the germline ends. This CDR3 reads CASSLGLTGQQYF. CDR3 DNA sequence: TGTGCCAGCAGCTTGGGACTAACAGGGCAGCAGTACTTC.

This chain links TRBV4-1 with TRBJ2-3; 7 nucleotides match TRBD1. The V segment lost 0 bases and the J segment 8 bases; nucleotides outside the gene matches: 17. From germline, CDR1 is MGHRA and CDR2 YSYEKL. The CDR3 has 18 residues. The DNA for the CDR3 is TGCGCCAGCAGCCAAGATGGAAGCGTAGGGGGCGTCCGGGGTACGCAGTATTTT. Translated, it gives CASSQDGSVGGVRGTQYF.

The CDR3 region is CASSQAGTGLGTEAFF. CDR3 DNA sequence: TGTGCCAGCAGCCAAGCCGGGACAGGGTTGGGGACTGAAGCTTTCTTT. This chain uses TRBV3-1 with TRBJ1-1, with 9 nucleotides matching TRBD1. CDR3 size: 16 residues. Germline-derived CDR1 and CDR2 are LGHDT and YNNKEL (reference sequence). Trimming at V came to 1 base and at J to 5 bases, leaving 8 bases not matched to a gene.

Only one count was recorded for this clonotype. The chain has TRBV20-1 and TRBJ2-7; D may be TRBD1 or TRBD2 (6 bases each). CDR1 and CDR2 (germline): DFQATT, SNEGSKA (reference sequence). CDR3 length equals 11 residues. The V and J ends lost 4 bases and 5 bases respectively, with 9 bases between them. The CDR3 DNA reads as TGCAGTGCTAAAGGGGGGAACGAGCAGTACTTC. Protein product: CSAKGGNEQYF.

This clonotype was seen more than once but under ten times. The V and J genes are TRBV7-2 and TRBJ2-5, with D possibly being TRBD2 (5 bases). The CDR3 has 12 residues. V dropped 5 bases and J dropped 7 bases, with 11 bases sitting between them. In germline, CDR1 is SGHTA, CDR2 FQGNSA. This CDR3 is CASSPVRGTQYF. In DNA form, the CDR3 reads TGTGCCAGCAGCCCGGTTCGGGGGACCCAGTACTTC.

This clonotype showed up just a few times. V gene TRBV6-1 combines with J gene TRBJ2-1, with D tentatively TRBD1 (6 bases). The CDR3 totals 19 residues. Between the trimmed V and J ends, which lost 4 bases and 0 bases, there was a span of 22 bases. Germline V gene data show CDR1 as MNHNS and CDR2 as SASEGT. The CDR3 coding sequence is TGTGCCAGCAGTGTCGGGCAGGGTCTCAGGGGAAGCTCCTACAATGAGCAGTTCTTC. It encodes CASSVGQGLRGSSYNEQFF.

This clonotype turned up a few times. The chain uses TRBV6-5 and TRBJ1-1; a possible D gene is TRBD1 (6 bases). The CDR3 spans 14 residues. Germline CDR1 and CDR2: MNHEY and SVGAGI. V was pared by 5 bases and J by 4 bases, with 14 bases between. CDR3 residues: CASSPTEGGTEAFF. CDR3 coding DNA: TGTGCCAGCAGTCCTACAGAAGGGGGCACTGAAGCTTTCTTT.

The CDR3: CASSLASGVDEQYF. The DNA for the CDR3 is TGCGCCAGCAGCTTGGCTAGCGGGGTCGATGAGCAGTACTTC. This chain joins TRBV5-1 and TRBJ2-5; 9 bases are shared with TRBD2. The V gene end was trimmed by 0 bases and the J gene end by 11 bases; junction bases not matched to a gene: 8. Germline V CDR1 and CDR2: SGHRS, YFSETQ. CDR3 length: 14 residues.

The rearrangement joins TRBV4-1 to TRBJ2-3; TRBD1 is a possible D gene (5 bases). Trimming pared 4 bases from V and 4 bases from J, leaving 12 bases between. This CDR3 contains 14 residues. CDR1 and CDR2 (germline): MGHRA, YSYEKL. CDR3 coding DNA: TGCGCCAGCAGCCCCGCCACCAGGGCAGATACGCAGTATTTT. Translation: CASSPATRADTQYF.

This clonotype was counted between two and nine times. V and J are TRBV18 and TRBJ1-5; D is perhaps TRBD1 (5 bases). This CDR3 contains 14 residues. With 3 bases removed from V and 0 bases from J, the gap between germline ends came to 6 bases. Per germline, CDR1 KGHSH and CDR2 LQKENI. CDR3 nucleotide sequence: TGTGCCAGCTCACCGGGGGTTAGCAATCAGCCCCAGCATTTT. It codes for CASSPGVSNQPQHF.

This clonotype has a handful of counts. The J gene is TRBJ1-2, the V gene TRBV2, with D maybe TRBD1 (6 bases). Germline loops: CDR1 SNHLY, CDR2 FYNNEI. Trimming pared 11 bases from V and 8 bases from J, leaving 18 bases between. This CDR3 is built from 12 residues. CDR3: CASSGVIVGYTF. As DNA, the CDR3 is TGTGCCTCTTCAGGGGTAATCGTCGGCTACACCTTC. Full variable domain (rest looked up from reference TRBV2 and TRBJ1-2): EPEVTQTPSHQVTQMGQEVILRCVPISNHLYFYWYRQILGQKVEFLVSFYNNEISEKSEIFDDQFSVERPDGSNFTLKIRSTKLEDSAMYFCASSGVIVGYTFGSGTRLTVV.

This clonotype was seen repeatedly, ten times or more. V and J are TRBV12-3 or TRBV12-4 and TRBJ2-5; 8 bases match TRBD2. V lost 8 bases, J lost 5 bases, and 13 bases stayed unmatched. This CDR3 has 15 amino acids. CDR3 loop: CASAPGAGGFETQYF. The CDR3 bases are TGTGCCAGCGCCCCGGGGGCGGGGGGATTTGAGACCCAGTACTTC.

The sample holds a few counts of this clonotype. A much larger clonotype is one base distant, so this may be a read error. V gene TRBV9 combines with J gene TRBJ2-5; the D is unclear. The CDR3 runs 13 residues. Looked up from germline, CDR1 is SGDLS and CDR2 is YYNGEE. CDR3 sequence: CDSSLQFGETQYF. CDR3 nucleotides: TGTGACAGCAGCCTCCAGTTTGGGGAGACCCAGTACTTC.

This clonotype was counted between two and nine times. The rearrangement uses TRBV20-1 and TRBJ2-1; 8 nucleotides match TRBD2. Germline V gives CDR1 DFQATT, CDR2 SNEGSKA (reference sequence). Trimming at V came to 3 bases and at J to 9 bases, leaving 7 bases not matched to a gene. The CDR3 is made up of 13 amino acids. The CDR3 sequence is CSARVAGRGEQFF. CDR3 in DNA: TGCAGTGCTAGGGTAGCGGGGAGAGGTGAGCAGTTCTTC.

This clonotype was counted many times. The CDR3 DNA follows: TGTGCCAGCAGCCCGGGGATAGAGGCCCACTCCTACGAGCAGTACTTC. It encodes CASSPGIEAHSYEQYF. The chain has TRBV5-5 and TRBJ2-7; TRBD2 might be the D (5 bases). Per the germline V gene, CDR1 is SGHKS and CDR2 is YYEKEE (reference sequence). CDR3 length: 16 amino acids. Deletions cut 4 bases from V and 0 bases from J, with 17 bases between.

This chain uses TRBV10-3 with TRBJ2-6; D uncertain. The germline gives CDR1 ENHRY, CDR2 SYGVKD. V lost 8 bases and J 3 bases, leaving 14 bases between the germline ends. CDR3 length equals 15 residues. The CDR3: CAISGGLVGANVLTF. CDR3 nucleotides: TGTGCCATCTCCGGCGGTTTGGTTGGGGCCAACGTCCTGACTTTC.

The V gene is TRBV7-9, the J gene TRBJ2-5; maybe TRBD2 (5 bases). The J call is doubtful: the DNA matches TRBJ2-7 better. Looked up from germline, CDR1 is SEHNR and CDR2 is FQNEAQ (reference sequence). This CDR3 comprises 15 residues. This CDR3 is CASSLHHSLAYEQYF. Here the CDR3 DNA reads TGTGCCAGCAGCTTGCACCACAGCCTAGCTTACGAGCAGTACTTC.

This clonotype was seen a few times. This sequence joins TRBV18 and TRBJ1-3, with TRBD1 as a possible D gene (6 bases). V lost 4 bases and J lost 0, with 13 bases in between. Germline values: CDR1 KGHSH, CDR2 LQKENI. The CDR3 length is 16 residues. The CDR3 reads CASSLGTGISGNTIYF. In DNA, the CDR3 is TGTGCCAGCTCACTAGGCACAGGGATCTCTGGAAACACCATATATTTT.

This clonotype was detected ten times or more. The chain joins TRBV10-3 to TRBJ2-7; no clear D. The CDR3 contains 14 residues. V was pared by 3 bases and J by 0 bases, with 9 bases between. CDR1 ENHRY and CDR2 SYGVKD come from the germline V gene. The CDR3 reads CAISDPGLSYEQYF. CDR3 DNA sequence: TGTGCCATCAGTGACCCCGGCCTCTCCTACGAGCAGTACTTC.

As for this clonotype: A much bigger clone sits one base away, suggesting this may be a read error. Here the CDR3 DNA reads TGCGCCAGCAGTCTGAGGATTAGCGGGGGGGCGACCACAGATACGCAGTATTTT. It encodes CASSLRISGGATTDTQYF. The chain combines TRBV10-2 with TRBJ2-3; the match to TRBD2 covers 11 bases. V gave up 5 bases and J gave up 2 bases; unmatched junction bases: 12. The CDR3 sequence is 18 residues long. Looked up from germline, CDR1 is WSHSY and CDR2 is SAAADI.

The chain combines TRBV12-3 or TRBV12-4 with TRBJ1-5, with 7 bases fitting TRBD1. J lost 7 bases, V lost 3 bases, and 6 bases had no gene match. This CDR3 has 14 residues. This CDR3 reads CASSFQGGWQPQHF. CDR3 in DNA: TGTGCCAGCAGTTTTCAGGGGGGCTGGCAGCCCCAGCATTTT.

This clonotype has ten or more counts. The CDR3 loop reads CASRTGTGEDEQYF. The CDR3 coding sequence is TGCGCCAGCAGAACCGGGACAGGGGAGGACGAGCAGTACTTC. The chain recombines TRBV5-1 with TRBJ2-7; 10 bases agree with TRBD1. The V and J ends lost 5 bases and 5 bases, in that order; junction bases with no gene match: 7. The CDR3 consists of 14 residues. The germline V gene encodes CDR1 SGHRS and CDR2 YFSETQ. Together with reference TRBV5-1 and TRBJ2-7, the CDR3 gives the full variable domain: KAGVTQTPRYLIKTRGQQVTLSCSPISGHRSVSWYQQTPGQGLQFLFEYFSETQRNKGNFPGRFSGRQFSNSRSEMNVSTLELGDSALYLCASRTGTGEDEQYFGPGTRLTVT.